This T cell receptor (beta chain) was sequenced in a study of shared clonotypes between healthy human individuals. Points from the study as a whole: The authors sampled blood alone, and tissue repertoires likely differ.

This clone has more than one count but fewer than ten. Its antigen is as yet unknown. Genomic DNA (from each subset) was split evenly across several immunoSEQ plates. TCRdb keeps only in-frame clones here, not all; method: immunoSEQ multiplex PCR. The table records roughly 2,000,000 clones, approximately 94% of them present only once. Terminally differentiated effector memory CD45RA+ cells were left out of the naive CD8 fraction, which was CD45RO-negative and positively selected for CCR7. The CDR3 loop spans 14 amino acids. In germline, CDR1 is SEHNR, CDR2 FQNEAQ (reference sequence). V dropped 4 bases and J dropped 4 bases, with 12 bases sitting between them.

The chain carries TRBV7-9 and TRBJ2-3; perhaps TRBD1 as D (5 bases). Specimen: naive CD8+ T cells sorted from blood. The source of this sequence is a man aged 18 to 30 in good health. The CDR3 DNA reads as TGTGCCAGCAGCTCCGCAGGGTCGGCAGATACGCAGTATTTT. Translating it yields CASSSAGSADTQYF.